The 21 T cell receptor beta chains in this list originate from one sample, sequenced in a study of blood T cell repertoires in COVID-19. TCRdb's copy holds only in-frame clones and misses some; the assay was immunoSEQ multiplex PCR. The sample carries about 240,000 clones, roughly 86% recorded once. Sequencing was done on a sample of peripheral blood. The source is a woman aged 25 to 39 who had recovered from COVID-19.

The V gene is TRBV6-1, the J gene TRBJ1-2, with TRBD1 matching 10 bases. Trimming cost V 0 bases and J 4 bases; bases outside gene matches: 14. The germline V gene has CDR1 MNHNS and CDR2 SASEGT. This CDR3 region has 19 residues. DNA for the CDR3: TGTGCCAGCAGTGAAGCGGGGGGAGAGACAGGGGGCCTGGGCTATGGCTACACCTTC. It is translated as CASSEAGGETGGLGYGYTF.

The DNA for the CDR3 is TGCGCCAGCAGCATAAGCCCAGGGGAGGGTCAGCCCCAGCATTTT. Residues: CASSISPGEGQPQHF. This chain connects TRBV5-1 to TRBJ1-5, with a possible D match to TRBD1 (6 bases). With 4 bases removed from V and 6 bases from J, the gap between germline ends came to 17 bases. The CDR3 loop spans 15 amino acids. Germline CDR1 SGHRS, CDR2 YFSETQ.

This clone was observed a handful of times. The chain is built from TRBV9 and TRBJ2-1, with a weak D call TRBD2 (6 bases). V was clipped by 0 bases and J by 6 bases, with 19 bases between them. From germline, CDR1 is SGDLS and CDR2 YYNGEE. This CDR3 spans 17 amino acids. The CDR3 here is CASSVEPIWGVSNEQFF. The DNA for the CDR3 is TGTGCCAGCAGCGTAGAGCCTATATGGGGGGTTTCCAATGAGCAGTTCTTC.

The rearrangement links TRBV5-1 to TRBJ1-4; perhaps TRBD1 as D (6 bases). CDR3 length: 13 residues. Germline loops: CDR1 SGHRS, CDR2 YFSETQ. The germline V and J ends were trimmed by 5 bases and 8 bases, with 13 bases remaining between them. The CDR3 spells CASSTGQHEKLFF. CDR3 in DNA: TGCGCCAGCAGTACGGGACAACACGAAAAACTGTTTTTT.

Points on this clone: A much larger clone lies a single base off, so this may be a read error. The chain is built from TRBV6-6 and TRBJ2-7; 8 bases map to TRBD2. The J segment lost 6 bases and the V segment lost 6 bases, leaving 4 bases of the junction unmatched. Germline loops: CDR1 MNHNY, CDR2 SVGAGI (reference sequence). This CDR3 region has 12 residues. CDR3 sequence reads: CASSPGGGEQYF. The DNA for the CDR3 is TGTGCCAGCAGCCCGGGGGGGGGCGAGCAGTACTTC.

V usage is TRBV29-1 and J usage is TRBJ1-2; 8 bases are a match to TRBD1. Unmatched junction bases numbered 10, after V lost 6 bases and J lost 4 bases. CDR1 is SQVTM and CDR2 is ANQGSEA in the germline V gene. This CDR3 region has 14 residues. CDR3 nucleotide sequence: TGCAGCGTAGCGGGACAGGATTCAGGCTATGGCTACACCTTC. This sequence encodes CSVAGQDSGYGYTF.

The chain links TRBV5-1 to TRBJ2-7; 8 bases align to TRBD2. Germline V gene sequence: CDR1 SGHRS, CDR2 YFSETQ. This CDR3 has 16 residues. Trimming took 0 bases from V and 2 from J; bases not matched to a gene: 7. Here the CDR3 reads CASSLEPSGRAYEQYF. For the CDR3, the DNA is TGCGCCAGCAGCTTGGAGCCTAGCGGGCGAGCCTACGAGCAGTACTTC. Using reference TRBV5-1 and TRBJ2-7 for the parts outside the CDR3, the full variable domain is KAGVTQTPRYLIKTRGQQVTLSCSPISGHRSVSWYQQTPGQGLQFLFEYFSETQRNKGNFPGRFSGRQFSNSRSEMNVSTLELGDSALYLCASSLEPSGRAYEQYFGPGTRLTVT.

This clone was counted a few times. V is TRBV5-1 and J is TRBJ1-4; TRBD1 agrees at 7 bases. Germline V CDR1 and CDR2: SGHRS, YFSETQ. V was clipped by 4 bases and J by 8 bases; unmatched bases: 2. The CDR3 extends over 12 amino acids. CDR3 DNA: TGCGCCAGCAGCGAACAGGGGGAAAAACTGTTTTTT. Protein: CASSEQGEKLFF. The whole variable domain, remainder taken from reference TRBV5-1 and TRBJ1-4, is KAGVTQTPRYLIKTRGQQVTLSCSPISGHRSVSWYQQTPGQGLQFLFEYFSETQRNKGNFPGRFSGRQFSNSRSEMNVSTLELGDSALYLCASSEQGEKLFFGSGTQLSVL.

In the case of this clone: Other DNA sequences in the same sample also yield this CDR3. The chain joins TRBV30 to TRBJ2-1; TRBD1 is a possible D gene (6 bases). From germline, CDR1 is GTSNPN and CDR2 SVGIG (reference sequence). V lost 0 bases and J 3 bases, leaving 9 bases between the germline ends. The CDR3 has 14 amino acids. The CDR3 region has the DNA TGTGCCTGGAGTGTTACAGGGCTCTACAATGAGCAGTTCTTC. Its translation is CAWSVTGLYNEQFF.

The chain links TRBV7-2 to TRBJ1-2, with 8 bases identical to TRBD1. Germline V lookup: CDR1 SGHTA, CDR2 FQGNSA. V dropped 5 bases and J dropped 0; count of bases not matched to a gene: 8. CDR3 length equals 16 residues. The CDR3 loop reads CASSLTTGVANYGYTF. The CDR3 DNA is TGTGCCAGCAGCCTCACGACAGGGGTAGCTAACTATGGCTACACCTTC.

The V call is TRBV7-9, the J call TRBJ2-2; 14 bases line up with TRBD2. The V gene end was trimmed by 6 bases and the J gene end by 3 bases; junction bases not matched to a gene: 6. The CDR3 has 17 amino acids. CDR1 and CDR2 from the germline V gene are SEHNR and FQNEAQ (reference sequence). The CDR3 sequence: CASSFGLAGGYTGELFF. CDR3 coding DNA: TGTGCCAGCAGTTTTGGACTAGCGGGGGGATACACCGGGGAGCTGTTTTTT.

This chain uses TRBV4-1 with TRBJ2-3; D perhaps matches TRBD2 (7 bases). Deletions cut 0 bases from V and 4 bases from J, with 20 bases between. The CDR3 has 18 residues. Germline values: CDR1 MGHRA, CDR2 YSYEKL. The CDR3 sequence is CASSQDQSRGGPPDTQYF. CDR3 bases: TGCGCCAGCAGCCAAGATCAAAGTAGGGGGGGCCCCCCAGATACGCAGTATTTT.

This chain links TRBV6-1 with TRBJ1-2; D perhaps matches TRBD1 (6 bases). This CDR3 region has 15 residues. Germline loops: CDR1 MNHNS, CDR2 SASEGT. Between the trimmed V and J ends, which lost 2 bases and 2 bases, there was a span of 12 bases. CDR3 amino acids: CASSERTDLNYGYTF. The CDR3 DNA reads as TGTGCCAGCAGTGAAAGGACAGACCTGAACTATGGCTACACCTTC.

This clone has more than one count but fewer than ten. This chain links TRBV7-6 with TRBJ2-2; TRBD2 matches 9 bases. The CDR3 length is 19 residues. Germline V gene data show CDR1 as SGHVS and CDR2 as FNYEAQ. With V trimmed by 5 bases and J by 5 bases, 18 bases remained unmatched. The CDR3 loop reads CASSPGVAGGLEDTGELFF. CDR3 in DNA: TGTGCCAGCAGCCCTGGAGTTGCGGGGGGGCTGGAAGATACCGGGGAGCTGTTTTTT.

This clone was seen a handful of times. The chain carries TRBV5-4 and TRBJ2-1; the match to TRBD1 covers 7 bases. V lost 0 bases and J lost 0; bases outside the gene matches: 0. Germline CDR1 and CDR2: SGHNT and YYREEE (reference sequence). This CDR3 spans 15 amino acids. Here the CDR3 DNA reads TGTGCCAGCAGCTTGGACAGGGGCTCCTACAATGAGCAGTTCTTC. Amino acid sequence: CASSLDRGSYNEQFF.

This chain joins TRBV30 and TRBJ1-1; D remains unclear. Looked up from germline, CDR1 is GTSNPN and CDR2 is SVGIG (reference sequence). V lost 4 bases, J lost 0 bases, and 9 bases lay in between. The CDR3 is made up of 13 amino acids. The CDR3 nucleotides are TGTGCCTGGAAGGCGGAGATGAACACTGAAGCTTTCTTT. Translated: CAWKAEMNTEAFF. The full variable domain, in which reference TRBV30 and TRBJ1-1 provide the parts outside the CDR3, is SQTIHQWPATLVQPVGSPLSLECTVEGTSNPNLYWYRQAAGRGLQLLFYSVGIGQISSEVPQNLSASRPQDRQFILSSKKLLLSDSGFYLCAWKAEMNTEAFFGQGTRLTVV.

This clone showed up just once. The gene calls are TRBV6-1 and TRBJ2-5, with 14 bases that match TRBD2. CDR1 and CDR2 from the germline V gene are MNHNS and SASEGT. The CDR3 length is 17 residues. Trimming took 3 bases from V and 9 from J; bases not matched to a gene: 12. The CDR3 loop reads CASSERGLAGVGGAQYF. The CDR3, as DNA: TGTGCCAGCAGTGAGAGGGGACTAGCGGGGGTGGGGGGGGCCCAGTACTTC.

This chain joins TRBV29-1 and TRBJ2-7, with D perhaps TRBD2 (5 bases). The V end lost 3 bases, the J end lost 2 bases, and 11 bases lay between the germline ends. This CDR3 contains 13 residues. Looked up from germline, CDR1 is SQVTM and CDR2 is ANQGSEA. This chain's CDR3 is CSVEKGDPYEQYF. The CDR3 bases are TGCAGCGTTGAGAAGGGAGACCCCTACGAGCAGTACTTC.

This chain uses TRBV6-2 or TRBV6-3 with TRBJ2-1, with 10 positions matching TRBD1. The junction had 8 bases not matched to a gene; V was cut back by 0 bases and J by 0 bases. This CDR3 has 19 amino acids. Germline CDR1 reads MNHEY; CDR2 reads SVGEGT. This chain's CDR3 is CASSYSRQGAPSSYNEQFF. In DNA form, the CDR3 reads TGTGCCAGCAGTTACTCGAGACAGGGGGCCCCTAGCTCCTACAATGAGCAGTTCTTC.

The gene calls are TRBV19 and TRBJ2-3, with 10 bases identical to TRBD2. J lost 0 bases, V lost 6 bases, and 3 bases had no gene match. The CDR3 is 15 amino acids. The V gene's germline CDR1 is LNHDA and CDR2 SQIVND (reference sequence). CDR3 sequence (DNA): TGTGCCAGTAGAGAGCGGGGGGGAAGCACAGATACGCAGTATTTT. As protein: CASRERGGSTDTQYF.

The chain uses TRBV2 and TRBJ1-1, with D tentatively TRBD1 (5 bases). Germline V lookup: CDR1 SNHLY, CDR2 FYNNEI. Trimming cost V 8 bases and J 4 bases, with 8 bases left between them. CDR3 length: 11 amino acids. CDR3 region: CASRGGTEAFF. For the CDR3, the DNA is TGTGCCAGCCGGGGGGGCACTGAAGCTTTCTTT.